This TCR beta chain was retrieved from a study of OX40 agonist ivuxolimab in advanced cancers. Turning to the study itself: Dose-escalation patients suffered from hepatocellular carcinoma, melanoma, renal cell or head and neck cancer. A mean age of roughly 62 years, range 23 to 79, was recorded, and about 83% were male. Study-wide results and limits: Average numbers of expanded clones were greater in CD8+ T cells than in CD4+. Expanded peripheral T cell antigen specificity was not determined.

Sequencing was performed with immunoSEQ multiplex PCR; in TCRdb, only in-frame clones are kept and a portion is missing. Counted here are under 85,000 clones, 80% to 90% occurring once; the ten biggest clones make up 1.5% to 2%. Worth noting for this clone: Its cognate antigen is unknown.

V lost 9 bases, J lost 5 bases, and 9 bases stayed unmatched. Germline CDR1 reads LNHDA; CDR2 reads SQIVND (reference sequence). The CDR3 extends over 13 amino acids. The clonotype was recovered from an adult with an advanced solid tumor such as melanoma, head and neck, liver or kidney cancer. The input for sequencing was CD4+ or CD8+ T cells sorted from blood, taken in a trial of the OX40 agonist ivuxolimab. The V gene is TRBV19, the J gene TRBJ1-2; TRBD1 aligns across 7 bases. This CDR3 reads CASGRSGGYGYTF. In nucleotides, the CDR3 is TGTGCCAGCGGCCGCTCAGGGGGGTATGGCTACACCTTC.